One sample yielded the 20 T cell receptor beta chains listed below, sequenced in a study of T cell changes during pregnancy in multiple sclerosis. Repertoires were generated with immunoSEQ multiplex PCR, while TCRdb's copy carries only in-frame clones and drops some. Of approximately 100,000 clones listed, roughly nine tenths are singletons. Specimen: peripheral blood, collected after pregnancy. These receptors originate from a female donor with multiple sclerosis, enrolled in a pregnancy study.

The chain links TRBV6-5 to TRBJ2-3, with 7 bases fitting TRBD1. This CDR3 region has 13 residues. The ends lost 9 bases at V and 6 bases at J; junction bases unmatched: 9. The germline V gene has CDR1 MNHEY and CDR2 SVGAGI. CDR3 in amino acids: CASKGPGGDTQYF. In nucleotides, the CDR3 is TGTGCCAGTAAAGGGCCAGGGGGTGATACGCAGTATTTT.

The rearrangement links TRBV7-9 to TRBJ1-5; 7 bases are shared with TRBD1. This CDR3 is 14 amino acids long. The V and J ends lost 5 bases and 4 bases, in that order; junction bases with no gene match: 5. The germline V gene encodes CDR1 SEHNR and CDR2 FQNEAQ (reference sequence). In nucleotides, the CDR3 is TGTGCCAGCAGCCGGACAGGCTCGAATCAGCCCCAGCATTTT. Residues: CASSRTGSNQPQHF.

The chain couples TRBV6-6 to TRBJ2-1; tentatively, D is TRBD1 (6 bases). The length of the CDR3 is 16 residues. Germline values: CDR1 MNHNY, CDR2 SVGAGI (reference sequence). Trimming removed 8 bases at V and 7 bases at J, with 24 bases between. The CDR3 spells CASSNRDTEHPNEQFF. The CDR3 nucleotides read TGTGCCAGCTCTAACCGGGACACAGAACATCCAAATGAGCAGTTCTTC.

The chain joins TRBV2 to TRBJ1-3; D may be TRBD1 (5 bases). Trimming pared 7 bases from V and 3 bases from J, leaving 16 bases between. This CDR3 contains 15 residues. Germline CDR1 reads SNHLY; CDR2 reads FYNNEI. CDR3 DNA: TGTGCCAGCAATATCGAGGGGACTAATGGAAACACCATATATTTT. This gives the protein CASNIEGTNGNTIYF. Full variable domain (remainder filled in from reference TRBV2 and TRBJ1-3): EPEVTQTPSHQVTQMGQEVILRCVPISNHLYFYWYRQILGQKVEFLVSFYNNEISEKSEIFDDQFSVERPDGSNFTLKIRSTKLEDSAMYFCASNIEGTNGNTIYFGEGSWLTVV.

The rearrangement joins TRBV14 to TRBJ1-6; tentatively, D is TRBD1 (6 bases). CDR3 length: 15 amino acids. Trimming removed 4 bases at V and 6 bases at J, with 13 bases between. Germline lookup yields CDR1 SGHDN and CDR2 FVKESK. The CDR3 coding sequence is TGTGCCAGCAGCCTCGTTTCAGGGGTTAATTCACCCCTCCACTTT. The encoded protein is CASSLVSGVNSPLHF.

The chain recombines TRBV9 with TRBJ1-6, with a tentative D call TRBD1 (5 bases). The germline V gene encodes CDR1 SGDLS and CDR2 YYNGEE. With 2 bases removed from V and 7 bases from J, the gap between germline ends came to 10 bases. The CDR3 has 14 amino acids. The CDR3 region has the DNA TGTGCCAGCAGCGTGACAGCGTTAAATTCACCCCTCCACTTT. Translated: CASSVTALNSPLHF.

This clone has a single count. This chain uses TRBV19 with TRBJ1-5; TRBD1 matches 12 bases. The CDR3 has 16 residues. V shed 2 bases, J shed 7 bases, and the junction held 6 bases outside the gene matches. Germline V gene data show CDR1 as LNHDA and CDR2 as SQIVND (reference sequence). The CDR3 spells CASSIPGQGARQPQHF. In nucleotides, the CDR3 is TGTGCCAGTAGTATACCGGGACAGGGGGCCAGGCAGCCCCAGCATTTT.

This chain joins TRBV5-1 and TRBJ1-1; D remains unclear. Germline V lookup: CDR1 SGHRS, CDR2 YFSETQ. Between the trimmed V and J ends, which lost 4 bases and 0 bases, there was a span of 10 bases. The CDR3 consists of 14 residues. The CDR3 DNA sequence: TGCGCCAGCAGCCCCTCGGTTTTGAACACTGAAGCTTTCTTT. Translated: CASSPSVLNTEAFF.

CDR3 in DNA: TGTGCCAGCAGCCGGGTGGCTAGCGGTCCCAATGAGCAGTTCTTC. This gives the protein CASSRVASGPNEQFF. The chain employs TRBV7-8 and TRBJ2-1; 7 nucleotides agree with TRBD2. This CDR3 is 15 amino acids long. Trimming removed 5 bases from V and 6 bases from J; junction bases left unmatched: 10. The V gene's germline CDR1 is SGHVS and CDR2 FQNEAQ.

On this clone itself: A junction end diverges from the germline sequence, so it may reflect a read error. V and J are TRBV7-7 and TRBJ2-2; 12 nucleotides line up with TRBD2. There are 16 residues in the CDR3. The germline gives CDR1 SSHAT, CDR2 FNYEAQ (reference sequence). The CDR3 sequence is CASSSILAGGPRELFF. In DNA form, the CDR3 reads TGTGCTAGCAGCTCGATCCTAGCGGGGGGGCCCAGGGAGCTGTTTTTT.

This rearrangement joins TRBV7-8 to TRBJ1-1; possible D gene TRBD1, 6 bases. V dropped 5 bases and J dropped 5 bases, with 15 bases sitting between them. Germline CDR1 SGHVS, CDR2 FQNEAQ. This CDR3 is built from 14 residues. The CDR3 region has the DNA TGTGCCAGCAGCCTAAACAGGGATACGACTGAAGCTTTCTTT. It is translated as CASSLNRDTTEAFF.

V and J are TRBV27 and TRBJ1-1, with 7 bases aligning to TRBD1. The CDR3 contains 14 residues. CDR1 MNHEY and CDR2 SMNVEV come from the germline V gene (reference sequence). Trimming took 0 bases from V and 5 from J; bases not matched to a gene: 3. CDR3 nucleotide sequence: TGTGCCAGCAGTTTATCAGGGGGCGTGACTGAAGCTTTCTTT. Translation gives CASSLSGGVTEAFF.

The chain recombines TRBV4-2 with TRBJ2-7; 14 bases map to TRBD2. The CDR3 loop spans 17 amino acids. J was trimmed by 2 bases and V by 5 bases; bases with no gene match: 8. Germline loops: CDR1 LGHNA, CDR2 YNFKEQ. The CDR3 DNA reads TGTGCCAGCAGCTCTGGGACTAGCGGGGGTCCCGCCTACGAGCAGTACTTC. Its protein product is CASSSGTSGGPAYEQYF.

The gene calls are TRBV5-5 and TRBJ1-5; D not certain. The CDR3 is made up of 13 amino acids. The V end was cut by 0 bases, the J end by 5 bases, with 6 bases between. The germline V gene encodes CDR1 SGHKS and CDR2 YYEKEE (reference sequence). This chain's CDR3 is CASSLEQHQPQHF. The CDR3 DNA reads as TGTGCCAGCAGCTTGGAACAGCATCAGCCCCAGCATTTT.

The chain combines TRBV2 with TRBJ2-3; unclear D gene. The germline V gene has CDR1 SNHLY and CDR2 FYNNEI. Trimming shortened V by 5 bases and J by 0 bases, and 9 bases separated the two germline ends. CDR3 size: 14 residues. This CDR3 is CASSTSPSTDTQYF. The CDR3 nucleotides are TGTGCCAGCAGTACTTCCCCTAGCACAGATACGCAGTATTTT. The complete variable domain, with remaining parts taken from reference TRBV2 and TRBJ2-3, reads EPEVTQTPSHQVTQMGQEVILRCVPISNHLYFYWYRQILGQKVEFLVSFYNNEISEKSEIFDDQFSVERPDGSNFTLKIRSTKLEDSAMYFCASSTSPSTDTQYFGPGTRLTVL.

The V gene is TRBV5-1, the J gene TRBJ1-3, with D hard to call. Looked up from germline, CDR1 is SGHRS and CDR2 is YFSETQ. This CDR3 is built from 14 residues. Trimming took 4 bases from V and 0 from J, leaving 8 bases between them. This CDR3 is CASSLRSSGNTIYF. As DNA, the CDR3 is TGCGCCAGCAGCCTGAGGAGCTCTGGAAACACCATATATTTT. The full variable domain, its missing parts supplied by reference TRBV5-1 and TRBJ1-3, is KAGVTQTPRYLIKTRGQQVTLSCSPISGHRSVSWYQQTPGQGLQFLFEYFSETQRNKGNFPGRFSGRQFSNSRSEMNVSTLELGDSALYLCASSLRSSGNTIYFGEGSWLTVV.

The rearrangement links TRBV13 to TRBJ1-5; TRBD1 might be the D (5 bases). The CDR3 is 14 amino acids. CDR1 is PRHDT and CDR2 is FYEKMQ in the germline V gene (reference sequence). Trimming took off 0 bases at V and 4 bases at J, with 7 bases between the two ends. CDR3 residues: CASSLGQGNQPQHF. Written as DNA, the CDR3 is TGTGCCAGCAGCTTAGGGCAGGGTAATCAGCCCCAGCATTTT.

The CDR3 loop reads CASSDAGHSNQPQHF. The CDR3 coding sequence is TGTGCCAGCAGTGATGCGGGCCATAGCAATCAGCCCCAGCATTTT. This chain links TRBV25-1 with TRBJ1-5; D remains ambiguous. With 3 bases removed from V and 0 bases from J, the gap between germline ends came to 9 bases. The CDR3 has 15 amino acids. Germline loops: CDR1 MGHDK, CDR2 SYGVNS.

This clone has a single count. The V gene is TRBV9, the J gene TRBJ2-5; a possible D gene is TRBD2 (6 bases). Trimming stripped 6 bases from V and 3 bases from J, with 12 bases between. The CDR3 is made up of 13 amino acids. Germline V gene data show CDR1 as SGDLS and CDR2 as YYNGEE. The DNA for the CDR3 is TGTGCCAGCAACCGCCCGGGAGAAGAGACCCAGTACTTC. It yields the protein CASNRPGEETQYF.

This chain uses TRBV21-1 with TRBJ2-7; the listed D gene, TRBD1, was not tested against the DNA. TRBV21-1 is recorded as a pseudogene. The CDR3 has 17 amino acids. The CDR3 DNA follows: TGTGCCAGCAGCAAAGGAACGGGTCGCCAGGGCTACTACGAGCAGTACTTC. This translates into CASSKGTGRQGYYEQYF.